This T cell receptor beta chain derives from a study of T cells in Graves' hyperthyroidism and ophthalmopathy. The CDR3 loop spans 12 amino acids. Trimming stripped 8 bases from V and 2 bases from J, with 6 bases between. TCR beta CDR3 regions were amplified from RNA transcripts. The primer set for the first-round RT-PCR of the TCR CDR3 was HTBI. TCRdb used MiXCR to reprocess the multiplex PCR reads, holding one entry per CDR3 protein. This table has about 560,000 distinct CDR3 sequences, about a sixth appearing once. Specimen: blood. The receptor was isolated from a woman between 18 and 29 years old with Graves' hyperthyroidism. The V and J genes are TRBV12-3 or TRBV12-4 and TRBJ1-4; D is uncertain. The CDR3 sequence is CASSGTNEKLFF. In nucleotides, the CDR3 is TGTGCCAGCTCTGGGACTAATGAAAAACTGTTTTTT.